This passage covers 9 T cell receptor beta chains from one sample sequenced in a study of read filtering for tumor transcriptome and immune sequencing. The library was built from around 400 ng RNA with molecular barcoded adaptors for alpha/delta and beta/gamma chains. TCRdb reprocessed the reads via MiXCR and lists one record per CDR3 protein. The sample shows some 41,000 distinct CDR3 sequences, approximately 13% of them seen only once. Material: a population of CD138-negative cells sorted from bone marrow. Receptors were obtained from a donor older than 35 with multiple myeloma.

V and J are TRBV6-2 or TRBV6-3 and TRBJ1-5, with unresolved D. The V end lost 5 bases, the J end lost 4 bases, and 12 bases lay between the germline ends. The CDR3 length is 14 residues. Germline V gives CDR1 MNHEY, CDR2 SVGEGT. Here the CDR3 DNA reads TGTGCCAGCAGTAGTGTCGGCTGGAATCAGCCCCAGCATTTT. Residues: CASSSVGWNQPQHF.

Many counts were recorded for this clonotype. The CDR3 DNA reads TGCGCCAGCAGCTTGGCCGGGGGCCAGTCTGGGGCCAACGTCCTGACTTTC. Its protein product is CASSLAGGQSGANVLTF. This chain links TRBV5-1 with TRBJ2-6; D may be TRBD1 or TRBD2 (6 bases each). The CDR3 runs to 17 residues. The V gene lost 0 bases and the J gene lost 1 base, with 11 bases spanning the gap. The germline CDR1 and CDR2 sequences are SGHRS and YFSETQ. Full variable domain (rest looked up from reference TRBV5-1 and TRBJ2-6): KAGVTQTPRYLIKTRGQQVTLSCSPISGHRSVSWYQQTPGQGLQFLFEYFSETQRNKGNFPGRFSGRQFSNSRSEMNVSTLELGDSALYLCASSLAGGQSGANVLTFGAGSRLTVL.

The genes are TRBV9 and TRBJ2-3; TRBD2 is a possible D gene (6 bases). The germline gives CDR1 SGDLS, CDR2 YYNGEE. The ends were cut back, 5 bases at V and 0 bases at J, with 13 bases in the middle. The CDR3 consists of 15 residues. In nucleotides, the CDR3 is TGTGCCAGCAGTGATAGCGGAGTAAGCACAGATACGCAGTATTTT. Protein sequence: CASSDSGVSTDTQYF.

Regarding this clonotype: Sequence at one end of the junction differs from germline and may be a read error. V gene TRBV20-1 combines with J gene TRBJ2-1, with 13 bases that match TRBD2. Germline lookup yields CDR1 DFQATT and CDR2 SNEGSKA (reference sequence). The CDR3 is 18 residues long. The CDR3 is CSTRDLRTSGSSYNEQFF. DNA of the CDR3: TGCAGTACTAGAGATCTCAGGACTAGCGGGAGCTCCTACAATGAGCAGTTCTTC.

This clonotype has ten or more counts. V gene TRBV3-1 combines with J gene TRBJ2-7; D is ambiguous. This CDR3 contains 12 residues. Germline assignment: CDR1 LGHDT and CDR2 YNNKEL (reference sequence). V lost 1 base to trimming and J lost 3 bases, with 4 bases between them. This chain's CDR3 is CASSQVYYEQYF. Written as DNA, the CDR3 is TGTGCCAGCAGCCAAGTATACTACGAGCAGTACTTC.

The chain combines TRBV19 with TRBJ1-4; 7 positions agree with TRBD1. Germline values: CDR1 LNHDA, CDR2 SQIVND (reference sequence). V dropped 5 bases and J dropped 4; count of bases not matched to a gene: 4. This CDR3 is built from 14 residues. The CDR3 loop is CASSRTGVNEKLFF. The CDR3, as DNA: TGTGCCAGTAGTCGGACAGGAGTTAATGAAAAACTGTTTTTT.

In its sample, this clonotype was seen many times. The V and J genes are TRBV29-1 and TRBJ2-1; D possibly corresponds to TRBD1 (5 bases). The CDR3 length is 21 residues. CDR1 SQVTM and CDR2 ANQGSEA come from the germline V gene. V lost 0 bases, J lost 7 bases, and 34 bases lay in between. CDR3 sequence: CSVEDPDGRTRVSFTVNEQFF. CDR3 sequence (DNA): TGCAGCGTTGAAGATCCCGACGGACGGACCAGGGTTTCCTTTACGGTTAATGAGCAGTTCTTC.

This clonotype showed up many times. The chain combines TRBV2 with TRBJ2-6; D gene uncertain. CDR1 is SNHLY, CDR2 FYNNEI, per germline. This CDR3 has 11 amino acids. Trimming took off 2 bases at V and 13 bases at J, with 6 bases between the two ends. The CDR3 DNA reads as TGTGCCAGCAGTGAATATGAGGTCCTGACTTTC. As protein: CASSEYEVLTF. Full variable domain (outside the CDR3, taken from reference TRBV2 and TRBJ2-6): EPEVTQTPSHQVTQMGQEVILRCVPISNHLYFYWYRQILGQKVEFLVSFYNNEISEKSEIFDDQFSVERPDGSNFTLKIRSTKLEDSAMYFCASSEYEVLTFGAGSRLTVL.

This clonotype was seen at least ten times. The V and J genes are TRBV10-3 and TRBJ2-3; 12 positions match TRBD2. CDR3 length equals 15 residues. Trimming took 10 bases from V and 4 from J; bases not matched to a gene: 9. Germline loops: CDR1 ENHRY, CDR2 SYGVKD. This CDR3 is CATLAGGPGADTQYF. In DNA, the CDR3 is TGTGCCACCCTAGCGGGAGGGCCGGGGGCAGATACGCAGTATTTT.